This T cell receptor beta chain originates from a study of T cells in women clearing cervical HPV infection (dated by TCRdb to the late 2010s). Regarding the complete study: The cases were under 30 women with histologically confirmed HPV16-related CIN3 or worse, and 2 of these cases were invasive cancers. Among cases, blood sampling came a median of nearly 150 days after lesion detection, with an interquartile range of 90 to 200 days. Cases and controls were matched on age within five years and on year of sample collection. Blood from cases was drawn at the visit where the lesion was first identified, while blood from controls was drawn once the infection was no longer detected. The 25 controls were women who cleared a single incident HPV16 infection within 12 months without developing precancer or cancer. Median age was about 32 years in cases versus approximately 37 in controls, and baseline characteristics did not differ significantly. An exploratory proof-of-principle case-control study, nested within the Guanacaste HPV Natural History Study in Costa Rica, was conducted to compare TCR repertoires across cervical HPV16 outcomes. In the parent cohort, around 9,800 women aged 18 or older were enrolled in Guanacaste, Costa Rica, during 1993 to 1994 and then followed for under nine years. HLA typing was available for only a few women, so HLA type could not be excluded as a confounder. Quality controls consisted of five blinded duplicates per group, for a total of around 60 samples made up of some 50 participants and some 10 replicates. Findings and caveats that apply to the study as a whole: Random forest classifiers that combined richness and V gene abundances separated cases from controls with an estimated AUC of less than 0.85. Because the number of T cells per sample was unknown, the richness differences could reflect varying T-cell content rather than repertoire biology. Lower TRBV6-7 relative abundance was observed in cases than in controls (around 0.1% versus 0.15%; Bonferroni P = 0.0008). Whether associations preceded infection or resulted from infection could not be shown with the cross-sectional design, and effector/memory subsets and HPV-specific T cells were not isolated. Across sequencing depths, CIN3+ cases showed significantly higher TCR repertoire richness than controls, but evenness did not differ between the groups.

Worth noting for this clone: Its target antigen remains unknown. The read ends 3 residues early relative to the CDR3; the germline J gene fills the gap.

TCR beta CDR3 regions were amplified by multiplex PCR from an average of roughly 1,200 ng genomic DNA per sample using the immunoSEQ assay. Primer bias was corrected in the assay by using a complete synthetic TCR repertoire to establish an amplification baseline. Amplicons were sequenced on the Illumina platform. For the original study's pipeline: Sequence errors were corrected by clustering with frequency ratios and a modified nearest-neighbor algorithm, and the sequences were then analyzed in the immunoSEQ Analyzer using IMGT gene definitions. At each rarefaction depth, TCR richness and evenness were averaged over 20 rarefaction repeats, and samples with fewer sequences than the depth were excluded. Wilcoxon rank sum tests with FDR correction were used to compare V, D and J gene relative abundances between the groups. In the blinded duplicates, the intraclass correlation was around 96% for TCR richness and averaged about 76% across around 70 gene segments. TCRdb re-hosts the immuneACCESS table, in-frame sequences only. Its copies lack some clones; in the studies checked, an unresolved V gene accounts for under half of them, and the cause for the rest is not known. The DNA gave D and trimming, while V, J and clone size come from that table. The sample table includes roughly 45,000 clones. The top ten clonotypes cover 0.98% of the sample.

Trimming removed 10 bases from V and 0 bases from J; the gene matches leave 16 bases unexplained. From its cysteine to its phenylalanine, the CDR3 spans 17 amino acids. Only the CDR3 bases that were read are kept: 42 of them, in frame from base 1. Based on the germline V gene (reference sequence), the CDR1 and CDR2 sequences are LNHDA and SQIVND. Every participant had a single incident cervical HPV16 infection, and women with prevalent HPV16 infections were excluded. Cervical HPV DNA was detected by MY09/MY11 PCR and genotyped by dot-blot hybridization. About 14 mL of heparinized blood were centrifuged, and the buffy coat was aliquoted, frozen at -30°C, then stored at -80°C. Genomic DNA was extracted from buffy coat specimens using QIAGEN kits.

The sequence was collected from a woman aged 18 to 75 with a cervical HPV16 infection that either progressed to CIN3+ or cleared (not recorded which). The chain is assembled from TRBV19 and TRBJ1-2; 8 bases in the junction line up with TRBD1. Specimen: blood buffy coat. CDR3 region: CATTNMDRAQANYGYTF. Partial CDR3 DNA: TGTGCCACCACCAACATGGACAGGGCCCAAGCTAACTATGGC.